This TCR beta chain came from a study of beta chain features in type 1 diabetes. Study-level results: Resolution of whether HLA type affects TCRB rearrangement was not achieved here. Reads derived from cDNA could over-represent cells showing high TCR expression.

Sequenced material consisted of expressed TCRB transcripts (all of the isolated RNA was reverse transcribed). The assay was immunoSEQ multiplex PCR, and TCRdb's table has in-frame clones only and misses some. The data show about 370,000 clones, more than 13% seen once. CDR1 SQVTM and CDR2 ANQGSEA come from the germline V gene. This CDR3 region has 13 residues. V lost 6 bases, J lost 4 bases, and 8 bases stayed unmatched. Sorted CD4+ subsets: naive, central memory, regulatory, stem cell-like memory (CD45RO/CCR7/CD25/CD127/CD95/CD27 panel). There are a few counts of this clone. Antigen specificity is unknown.

The clonotype originates from a woman younger than 30 in good health. Sequencing was performed on naive CD4+ T cells from blood. The rearrangement links TRBV29-1 to TRBJ2-7; 8 nucleotides line up with TRBD1. The CDR3 loop reads CSVSMRQGYEQYF. The CDR3 DNA follows: TGCAGCGTGAGTATGAGACAGGGGTACGAGCAGTACTTC.